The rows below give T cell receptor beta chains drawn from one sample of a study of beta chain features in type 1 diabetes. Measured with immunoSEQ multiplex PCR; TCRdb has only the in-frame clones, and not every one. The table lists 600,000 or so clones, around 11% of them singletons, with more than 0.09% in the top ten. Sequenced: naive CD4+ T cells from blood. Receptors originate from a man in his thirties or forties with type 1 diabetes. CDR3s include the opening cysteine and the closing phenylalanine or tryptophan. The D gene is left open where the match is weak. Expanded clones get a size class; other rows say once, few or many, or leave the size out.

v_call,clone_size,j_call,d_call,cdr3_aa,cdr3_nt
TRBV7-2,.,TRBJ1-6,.,CASSLRVAARNSPLHF,TGTGCCAGCAGCTTAAGGGTGGCGGCTAGAAATTCACCCCTCCACTTT
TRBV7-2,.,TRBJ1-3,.,CASSLGPPSGNTIYF,TGTGCCAGCAGCTTAGGGCCCCCCTCTGGGAACACCATATATTTT
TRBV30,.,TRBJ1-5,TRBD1,CAWADRGGNQPQHF,TGTGCCTGGGCCGACAGGGGTGGCAATCAGCCCCAGCATTTT
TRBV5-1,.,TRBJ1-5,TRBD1,CASRPTGTGSQPQHF,TGCGCCAGCAGACCGACAGGGACAGGGTCTCAGCCCCAGCATTTT
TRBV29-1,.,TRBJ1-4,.,CSVEDRPGDEKLFF,TGCAGCGTTGAAGATCGGCCAGGGGATGAAAAACTGTTTTTT
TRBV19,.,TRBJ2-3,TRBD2,CASSIGVAGPDTQYF,TGTGCCAGTAGTATAGGCGTAGCGGGGCCAGATACGCAGTATTTT
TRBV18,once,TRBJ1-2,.,CASSPDGRRTGYTF,TGTGCCAGCTCACCAGATGGACGGCGTACCGGCTACACCTTC
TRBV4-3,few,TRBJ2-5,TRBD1,CASSQDSGTGSETQYF,TGCGCCAGCAGCCAAGATAGTGGGACAGGATCGGAGACCCAGTACTTC
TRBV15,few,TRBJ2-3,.,CALLYGDTQYF,TGTGCCCTACTCTACGGAGATACGCAGTATTTT
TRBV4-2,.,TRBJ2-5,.,CASSQGVYQETQYF,TGTGCCAGCAGCCAAGGAGTCTACCAAGAGACCCAGTACTTC
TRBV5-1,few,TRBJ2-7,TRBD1,CASSFPGTGVEQYF,TGCGCCAGCAGCTTCCCCGGGACAGGGGTCGAGCAGTACTTC
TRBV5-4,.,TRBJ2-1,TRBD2,CASSFLAGSFNEQFF,TGTGCCAGCAGCTTTCTAGCGGGGAGCTTCAATGAGCAGTTCTTC
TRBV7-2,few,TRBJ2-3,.,CASSRGAVGPDTQYF,TGTGCCAGCAGCCGTGGGGCAGTTGGCCCAGATACGCAGTATTTT
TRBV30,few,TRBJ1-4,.,CAWRLYSTNEKLFF,TGTGCCTGGAGATTGTACTCAACTAATGAAAAACTGTTTTTT
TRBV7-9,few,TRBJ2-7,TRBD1,CASSSSGQAHSYEQYF,TGTGCCAGCAGCTCTTCCGGACAGGCCCACTCCTACGAGCAGTACTTC